The 14 T cell receptor beta chains listed next were all sequenced from one sample in a study of T cells in Graves' hyperthyroidism and ophthalmopathy. There were TCR beta CDR3 regions amplified from RNA transcripts. Carried out on the TCR CDR3, a first-round RT-PCR used the HTBI primer set. TCRdb re-analysed the multiplex PCR reads in MiXCR, keeping a single row per CDR3 protein. The sample contains a few hundred thousand distinct CDR3 sequences, roughly 13% of which appear only once. What was sequenced was blood. The receptors were gathered from a woman aged 18-30 years with Graves' hyperthyroidism.

This clonotype has ten or more counts. V is TRBV28 and J is TRBJ1-5, with TRBD1 matching over 7 bases. Germline loops: CDR1 MDHEN, CDR2 SYDVKM. The V gene end was trimmed by 5 bases and the J gene end by 0 bases; junction bases not matched to a gene: 13. This CDR3 region has 18 residues. In DNA, the CDR3 is TGTGCCAGCAGTACGACGACGGACAGGCAATATAGCAATCAGCCCCAGCATTTT. This codes for CASSTTTDRQYSNQPQHF.

This CDR3 reads CASSIGLAGVLEQFF. CDR3 nucleotides: TGTGCCAGTAGTATCGGACTAGCGGGAGTCCTTGAGCAGTTCTTC. The chain links TRBV19 to TRBJ2-1, with 13 bases lining up with TRBD2. The germline gives CDR1 LNHDA, CDR2 SQIVND (reference sequence). V trimming: 3 bases; J trimming: 9 bases; junction bases outside the gene matches: 5. The CDR3 length is 15 residues.

Many counts were recorded for this clonotype. J is TRBJ2-5 and V is TRBV11-2, with no clear D. V lost 5 bases to trimming and J lost 1 base, with 8 bases between them. The germline V gene encodes CDR1 SGHAT and CDR2 FQNNGV. The CDR3 spans 13 residues. The DNA for the CDR3 is TGTGCCAGCAGCGTAAGTCCCCAAGAGACCCAGTACTTC. It translates to CASSVSPQETQYF. The full variable domain, its missing parts supplied by reference TRBV11-2 and TRBJ2-5, is EAGVAQSPRYKIIEKRQSVAFWCNPISGHATLYWYQQILGQGPKLLIQFQNNGVVDDSQLPKDRFSAERLKGVDSTLKIQPAKLEDSAVYLCASSVSPQETQYFGPGTRLLVL.

The sample holds a few counts of this clonotype. V usage is TRBV7-3 and J usage is TRBJ2-1; maybe TRBD2 (6 bases). Germline loops: CDR1 SGHTA, CDR2 FQGTGA. V was pared by 2 bases and J by 8 bases, with 10 bases between. This CDR3 has 13 amino acids. CDR3 in amino acids: CASSLETGDEQFF. CDR3 nucleotides: TGTGCCAGCAGCTTAGAGACGGGGGATGAGCAGTTCTTC. Full variable domain (missing parts from reference TRBV7-3 and TRBJ2-1): GAGVSQTPSNKVTEKGKYVELRCDPISGHTALYWYRQSLGQGPEFLIYFQGTGAADDSGLPNDRFFAVRPEGSVSTLKIQRTERGDSAVYLCASSLETGDEQFFGPGTRLTVL.

This clonotype was observed a handful of times. A much larger clone lies a single base off, so this may be a read error. The rearrangement links TRBV28 to TRBJ2-3; D perhaps matches TRBD2 (6 bases). The CDR3 totals 12 residues. V was trimmed by 7 bases and J by 4 bases, leaving 9 bases between them. CDR1 is MDHEN and CDR2 is SYDVKM in the germline V gene. The chain's CDR3 is CASTGAADTQYF. CDR3 DNA: TGTGCCAGCACGGGAGCGGCAGATACGCAGTATTTT.

This clonotype has at least ten counts. V gene TRBV4-2 combines with J gene TRBJ2-2, with TRBD2 identical over 11 bases. V shed 0 bases, J shed 0 bases, and the junction held 3 bases outside the gene matches. This CDR3 spans 18 amino acids. The germline V gene has CDR1 LGHNA and CDR2 YNFKEQ. CDR3 DNA: TGTGCCAGCAGCCAAGATCCGGGACTAGCGGCGAACACCGGGGAGCTGTTTTTT. Translated: CASSQDPGLAANTGELFF.

In this sample, this clonotype turned up many times. The chain recombines TRBV6-2 or TRBV6-3 with TRBJ2-3; 7 nucleotides agree with TRBD1. There are 12 residues in the CDR3. The V segment lost 11 bases and the J segment 1 base; nucleotides outside the gene matches: 3. Germline V gives CDR1 MNHEY, CDR2 SVGEGT. CDR3 DNA sequence: TGTGCCGCAGGGACAGGCACAGATACGCAGTATTTT. Amino acids: CAAGTGTDTQYF.

Many counts were recorded for this clonotype. The J gene is TRBJ2-5, the V gene TRBV3-1, with TRBD2 matching 7 bases. The CDR3 is made up of 15 amino acids. The trim removed 5 bases at V and 7 bases at J, leaving 13 bases unmatched. Germline V gives CDR1 LGHDT, CDR2 YNNKEL (reference sequence). The CDR3 bases are TGTGCCAGCAGCGCGCGATGGACTAGTTTTGGGACCCAGTACTTC. Its translation is CASSARWTSFGTQYF.

CDR3 region: CASSRTSGRIHEQFF. CDR3 DNA sequence: TGTGCCAGCAGCCGGACTAGCGGGAGGATCCATGAGCAGTTCTTC. This rearrangement joins TRBV7-2 to TRBJ2-1; TRBD2 aligns across 14 bases. V lost 5 bases and J lost 8; bases outside the gene matches: 5. This CDR3 has 15 residues. Germline values: CDR1 SGHTA, CDR2 FQGNSA.

A remark on this clonotype: A junction end diverges from the germline sequence, so it may reflect a read error. This chain connects TRBV19 to TRBJ2-3, with a tentative D call TRBD1 (7 bases). Germline V gene data show CDR1 as LNHDA and CDR2 as SQIVND (reference sequence). The CDR3 extends over 14 amino acids. The CDR3 coding sequence is TGTGCCAGTAGTCTAGAGCGACAGGGAGGTACGCAGTATTTT. Translating it yields CASSLERQGGTQYF.

As concerns this clonotype: This could be a read error, since a much larger clone is one nucleotide away. The chain has TRBV6-1 and TRBJ2-5, with D perhaps matching TRBD1 or TRBD2 (5 bases each). CDR3 length: 13 amino acids. V was shortened by 8 bases and J by 4 bases, with 14 bases between the two germline ends. Germline V lookup: CDR1 MNHNS, CDR2 SASEGT. Here the CDR3 reads CASQRQGRETQYF. The CDR3 DNA reads as TGTGCCAGCCAGCGGCAGGGAAGAGAGACCCAGTACTTC.

This clonotype has at least ten counts. The chain joins TRBV11-2 to TRBJ2-5; D ambiguous. Germline assignment: CDR1 SGHAT and CDR2 FQNNGV. The CDR3 runs 15 residues. V was clipped by 6 bases and J by 2 bases, with 16 bases between them. CDR3 nucleotide sequence: TGTGCCAGCAGACCGGTTTGGGGTAGGCAAGAGACCCAGTACTTC. Translating it yields CASRPVWGRQETQYF.

This clonotype was recorded a few times. The rearrangement links TRBV19 to TRBJ1-5, with 8 bases lining up with TRBD1. The V gene end was trimmed by 5 bases and the J gene end by 4 bases; junction bases not matched to a gene: 13. Germline CDR1 and CDR2: LNHDA and SQIVND (reference sequence). The CDR3 contains 17 residues. DNA of the CDR3: TGTGCCAGTAGTGCCTCCGGGGCAGGGGGCCCTAATCAGCCCCAGCATTTT. Protein sequence: CASSASGAGGPNQPQHF.

This clonotype appeared many times. The V call is TRBV7-8, the J call TRBJ2-1; 8 nucleotides match TRBD1. Trimming removed 6 bases from V and 5 bases from J; junction bases left unmatched: 12. Germline-derived CDR1 and CDR2 are SGHVS and FQNEAQ. The CDR3 sequence is 16 residues long. CDR3 residues: CASSQKQGAQDNEQFF. The CDR3 region has the DNA TGTGCCAGCAGTCAAAAGCAGGGGGCTCAAGACAATGAGCAGTTCTTC.